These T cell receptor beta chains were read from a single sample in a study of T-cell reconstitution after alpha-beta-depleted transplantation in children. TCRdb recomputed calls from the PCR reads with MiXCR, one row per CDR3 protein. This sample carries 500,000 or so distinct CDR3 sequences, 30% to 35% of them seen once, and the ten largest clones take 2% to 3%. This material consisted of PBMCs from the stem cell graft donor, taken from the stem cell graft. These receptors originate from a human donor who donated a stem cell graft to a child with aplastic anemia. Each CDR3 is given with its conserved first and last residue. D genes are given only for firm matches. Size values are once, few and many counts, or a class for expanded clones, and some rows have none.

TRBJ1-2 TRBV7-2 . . TGTGCCAGCAGCTTAATGATCTATGGCTACACCTTC CASSLMIYGYTF
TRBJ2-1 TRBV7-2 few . TGTGCCAGCAGCCCAATGGGGGCGGCTAGTCTGGTGGAGCAGTTCTTC CASSPMGAASLVEQFF
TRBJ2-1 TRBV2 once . TGTGCCAGCAGTGAGTCCTCAGTGCCCTACAATGAGCAGTTCTTC CASSESSVPYNEQFF
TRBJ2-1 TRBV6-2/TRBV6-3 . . TGTGCCAGCAGTCCCAACGGGAGACCCAATGAGCAGTTCTTC CASSPNGRPNEQFF
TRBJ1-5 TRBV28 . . TGTGCCAGTAGTCGCCGGGACGCTGATCAGCCCCAGCATTTT CASSRRDADQPQHF
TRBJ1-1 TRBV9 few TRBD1 TGTGCCAGCAGCGTAGGGGACAGCTTGAACACTGAAGCTTTCTTT CASSVGDSLNTEAFF
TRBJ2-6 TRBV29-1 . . TGCAGCGTTGAACGGTTTGAGAGCTCTGGGGCCAACGTCCTGACTTTC CSVERFESSGANVLTF
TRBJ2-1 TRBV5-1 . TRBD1 TGCGCCAGCAGTTCCGGGACAGCTTCCTACAATGAGCAGTTCTTC CASSSGTASYNEQFF
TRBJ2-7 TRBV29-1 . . TGCAGCGTTGACGGTGGGACCGATACCTACGAGCAGTACTTC CSVDGGTDTYEQYF
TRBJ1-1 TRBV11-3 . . TGTGCCAGCAGCTTAGTTCAAGGGGCAAGGGCTTTCTTT CASSLVQGARAFF
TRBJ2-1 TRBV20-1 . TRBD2 TGCAGTGCTGCCACCGGGACTAGCTCCTACAATAAGCAGTTCTTC CSAATGTSSYNKQFF
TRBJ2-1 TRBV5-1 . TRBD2 TGCGCCAGCAGCTTGGGGACTAGCGCCAGTGAGCAGTTCTTC CASSLGTSASEQFF
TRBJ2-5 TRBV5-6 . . TGTGCCAGCAGCTCCCGGGACCGCGAAGAGACCCAGTACTTC CASSSRDREETQYF
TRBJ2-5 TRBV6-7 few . TGTGCCAGCAAGGGCAAGCAAGAGACCCAGTACTTC CASKGKQETQYF
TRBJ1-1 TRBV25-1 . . TGTGCCAGCAGTTCGAGCACTGAAGCTTTCTTT CASSSSTEAFF
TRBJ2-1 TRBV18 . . TGTGCCAGCTCACCACCGAACGGGGAGGATGAGCAGTTCTTC CASSPPNGEDEQFF